This passage covers 15 T cell receptor beta chains from one sample sequenced in a study of blood T cells in healthy people across ages. The use of a sample-barcoded 5' primer and a J-beta primer mix characterized a second PCR of roughly 7 to 11 cycles. TCRdb analysed the 5' RACE reads with MiXCR anew, one entry per CDR3 protein. This table holds hundreds of thousands of distinct CDR3 sequences, less than 35% found once. The specimen was blood. Receptors originate from a woman of 80 years or more in good health.

In this sample, this clonotype turned up a few times. The V and J genes are TRBV6-1 and TRBJ1-5, with D possibly TRBD1 on 5 matching bases. The CDR3 extends over 14 amino acids. Germline CDR1 reads MNHNS; CDR2 reads SASEGT. V lost 7 bases, J lost 1 base, and 11 bases lay in between. CDR3 sequence: CASIMGGSNQPQHF. CDR3 in DNA: TGTGCCAGCATTATGGGGGGGAGCAATCAGCCCCAGCATTTT.

The chain carries TRBV6-2 or TRBV6-3 and TRBJ2-7; D possibly corresponds to TRBD1 (5 bases). Between the trimmed V and J ends, which lost 2 bases and 7 bases, there was a span of 12 bases. The CDR3 runs to 13 residues. CDR1 MNHEY and CDR2 SVGEGT come from the germline V gene. CDR3 coding DNA: TGTGCCAGCAGTTACGGACACTACAATGAGCAGTACTTC. It specifies CASSYGHYNEQYF.

This clonotype has a single count. V is TRBV20-1 and J is TRBJ2-1; 12 bases are a match to TRBD2. CDR1 is DFQATT, CDR2 SNEGSKA, per germline (reference sequence). There are 12 residues in the CDR3. The CDR3 loop is CSGLAGNNEQFF. The DNA for the CDR3 is TGCAGCGGACTAGCGGGAAACAATGAGCAGTTCTTC.

The chain joins TRBV20-1 to TRBJ2-3; 7 bases agree with TRBD1. From germline, CDR1 is DFQATT and CDR2 SNEGSKA (reference sequence). After removal of 0 bases from V and 6 bases from J, the junction contained 15 bases not matched to a gene. The CDR3 is 17 residues long. The chain's CDR3 is CSARDWGSAGGIDTQYF. CDR3 in DNA: TGCAGTGCTAGAGATTGGGGTTCGGCAGGGGGAATCGATACGCAGTATTTT.

As to this clonotype: A clone one base away is much larger, so this may be a read error. The V gene is TRBV6-2 or TRBV6-3, the J gene TRBJ2-1; 9 bases line up with TRBD2. Trimming took 4 bases from V and 13 from J; bases not matched to a gene: 11. The germline gives CDR1 MNHEY, CDR2 SVGEGT. The CDR3 is 14 residues long. The CDR3 DNA follows: TGTGCCAGCAGTTCTCAAGCGGGGGGCCAGACCCAGTTCTTC. Protein product: CASSSQAGGQTQFF.

The chain is built from TRBV29-1 and TRBJ2-3; 8 positions match TRBD1. The CDR3 covers 14 residues. V lost 3 bases to trimming and J lost 6 bases; unmatched junction nucleotides: 8. Germline V lookup: CDR1 SQVTM, CDR2 ANQGSEA. The CDR3 sequence: CSVDDRGLWDTQYF. Written as DNA, the CDR3 is TGCAGCGTTGATGACAGGGGACTTTGGGATACGCAGTATTTT.

The chain employs TRBV11-2 and TRBJ1-5; D not certain. Trimming left V 5 bases short and J 1 base short, with 9 bases between. Germline V gives CDR1 SGHAT, CDR2 FQNNGV. This CDR3 contains 14 residues. The chain's CDR3 is CASSEQRSNQPQHF. CDR3 DNA sequence: TGTGCCAGCAGCGAACAGAGAAGCAATCAGCCCCAGCATTTT. The complete variable domain, with remaining parts taken from reference TRBV11-2 and TRBJ1-5, reads EAGVAQSPRYKIIEKRQSVAFWCNPISGHATLYWYQQILGQGPKLLIQFQNNGVVDDSQLPKDRFSAERLKGVDSTLKIQPAKLEDSAVYLCASSEQRSNQPQHFGDGTRLSIL.

This clonotype was seen repeatedly, ten times or more. J is TRBJ2-7 and V is TRBV5-1; the D is unclear. Germline V CDR1 and CDR2: SGHRS, YFSETQ. There are 13 residues in the CDR3. Trimming took off 0 bases at V and 3 bases at J, with 7 bases between the two ends. The CDR3 DNA reads TGCGCCAGCAGCTTGGATAGTGGCTACGAGCAGTACTTC. Its translation is CASSLDSGYEQYF.

This sequence joins TRBV20-1 and TRBJ1-5; possibly TRBD1 for D (6 bases). Germline V gene lookup returns CDR1 DFQATT and CDR2 SNEGSKA (reference sequence). CDR3 length: 16 residues. V was cut by 6 bases and J by 0 bases, with 18 bases left in between. The CDR3 nucleotides are TGCAGTGCCAGTAGGGGGGTAGCGTCTAGCAATCAGCCCCAGCATTTT. It is translated as CSASRGVASSNQPQHF.

CDR3 DNA: TGTGCCAGCAACCAGGACACATGGCAAGCTTTCTTT. Its translation is CASNQDTWQAFF. The chain is built from TRBV2 and TRBJ1-1, with D possibly being TRBD1 (5 bases). Germline V gene data show CDR1 as SNHLY and CDR2 as FYNNEI. The CDR3 extends over 12 amino acids. V gave up 7 bases and J gave up 9 bases, with 15 bases separating them.

With regard to this clonotype: At one end the junction does not follow the germline gene, possibly because of a read error. This chain joins TRBV7-9 and TRBJ2-1, with D uncertain. The length of the CDR3 is 12 residues. Germline values: CDR1 SEHNR, CDR2 FQNEAQ (reference sequence). CDR3 DNA sequence: TGCGCCAGCAGCTTAGACCCGGTGGGGCAGTTCTTC. This codes for CASSLDPVGQFF.

Of note for this clonotype: This clone may be a read error of a much larger clone one base away. The chain combines TRBV12-3 or TRBV12-4 with TRBJ1-2; D is possibly TRBD1 (5 bases). This CDR3 is built from 14 residues. The CDR3: CVSRLQASNYGYTF. For the CDR3, the DNA is TGTGTCAGCAGATTACAGGCTTCTAACTATGGCTACACCTTC.

The rearrangement joins TRBV20-1 to TRBJ1-2; tentative D call: TRBD1 (6 bases). Trimming cost V 5 bases and J 9 bases, with 16 bases left between them. Per the germline V gene, CDR1 is DFQATT and CDR2 is SNEGSKA (reference sequence). The CDR3 runs to 12 residues. The CDR3 is CSAPLETGSYTF. The CDR3 DNA reads TGCAGTGCTCCTTTGGAAACAGGGAGCTACACCTTC.

At least ten counts were recorded for this clonotype. The chain couples TRBV4-2 to TRBJ2-3; 8 nucleotides agree with TRBD2. CDR1 is LGHNA and CDR2 is YNFKEQ in the germline V gene. Trimming removed 1 base from V and 10 bases from J; junction bases left unmatched: 7. The CDR3 length is 14 residues. The chain's CDR3 is CASSQVGTSSAQYF. The CDR3 DNA reads TGTGCCAGCAGCCAAGTTGGGACTAGTAGTGCGCAGTATTTT.

This clonotype showed up just a few times. The V call is TRBV5-1, the J call TRBJ1-2; the match to TRBD1 covers 9 bases. The CDR3 runs 14 residues. Germline V CDR1 and CDR2: SGHRS, YFSETQ. J gave up 8 bases and V 4 bases, and 9 bases lay outside the gene matches. This chain's CDR3 is CASSRDRAPRGYTF. In DNA, the CDR3 is TGCGCCAGCAGCCGGGACAGGGCGCCGCGGGGCTACACCTTC.